This T cell receptor beta chain was recovered during a study of technical replicates of blood from a handful of donors. The CDR3 is made up of 15 amino acids. The V end was cut by 2 bases, the J end by 3 bases, with 11 bases between. CDR1 is ENHRY, CDR2 SYGVKD, per germline. Generated by immunoSEQ multiplex PCR, the TCRdb table keeps only in-frame clones and is missing some. The data hold 65,000 to 95,000 clones, with 85% to 95% observed a single time. This clonotype originated in a human donor in good health. The sample was T cells isolated from PBMCs. This chain uses TRBV10-3 with TRBJ1-5, with D perhaps TRBD1 (6 bases). The CDR3 coding sequence is TGTGCCATCAGTGAGGAGGGGGACACCAATCAGCCCCAGCATTTT. This gives the protein CAISEEGDTNQPQHF.